The T cell receptor beta chain described here comes from a study of T cell repertoires in cytomegalovirus infection (dated by TCRdb to between 2018 and 2021). As for the study more broadly: Donor HLA type was relevant to the analysis, as public TCR beta signatures indicated carriage of CMV infection together with the matching HLA type. Study-wide conclusions, independent of this receptor: The ex vivo response was dominated by HLA-C-restricted CMV-specific TCR beta clonotypes, which also provided the single most frequent clonotype in two of eight donors. Cumulative frequency of public TCR beta family members discriminated carriers of CMV infection plus the relevant HLA type in this cohort and an independent approximately 340-donor cohort.

The sample was run on an Illumina HiSeq 1500. TCRdb redid the processing of the public reads, applying fastp at Q25 and MiXCR, and retained in-frame beta chains. Each CDR3 protein appears once, grouped with its most common genes and DNA. Recorded for this sample are a few hundred thousand distinct CDR3 sequences; roughly an eighth of them occurred a single time. About 8.7% of the sample lies in the top ten. About this clonotype: Its antigen is not yet known. No quality values exist for individual bases; no much larger clone is one base distant.

The CDR3 goes from the cysteine to the phenylalanine over 20 residues. Just the 60-base CDR3 DNA is kept, in frame starting at base 1. CDR1 and CDR2, per the germline V gene, are SNHLY and FYNNEI. Unmatched junction bases come to 12, with V trimmed by 1 base and J by 2 bases. This TCR was recovered from a human donor in good health (CMV status not recorded). Some clones in this sample may be carry-over from other donors' samples. The rearranged chain carries TRBV2 and TRBJ2-7; the central 15 bases match TRBD2. Sample: PBMCs. The bases read TGTGCCAGCAGTGAAGTACCCCGGGGACTAGCGGGAGGAGGGACCTACGAGCAGTACTTC. It specifies CASSEVPRGLAGGGTYEQYF.